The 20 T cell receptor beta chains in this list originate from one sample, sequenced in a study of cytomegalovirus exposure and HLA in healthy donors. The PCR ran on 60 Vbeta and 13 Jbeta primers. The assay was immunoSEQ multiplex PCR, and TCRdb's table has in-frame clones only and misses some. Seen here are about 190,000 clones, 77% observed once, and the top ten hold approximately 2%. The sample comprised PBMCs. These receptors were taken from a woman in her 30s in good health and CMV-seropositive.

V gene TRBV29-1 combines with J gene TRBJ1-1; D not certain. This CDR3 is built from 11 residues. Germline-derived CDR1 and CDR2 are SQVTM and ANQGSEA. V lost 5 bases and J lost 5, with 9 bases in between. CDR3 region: CSVSTRTEAFF. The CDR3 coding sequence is TGCAGCGTTTCGACTAGGACTGAAGCTTTCTTT.

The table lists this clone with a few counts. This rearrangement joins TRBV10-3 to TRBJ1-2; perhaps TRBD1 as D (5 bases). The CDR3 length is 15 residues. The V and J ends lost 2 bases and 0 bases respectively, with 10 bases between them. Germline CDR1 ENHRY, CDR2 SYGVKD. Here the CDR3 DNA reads TGTGCCATCAGTGAGGGTCAGGGCCCTAACTATGGCTACACCTTC. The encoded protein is CAISEGQGPNYGYTF.

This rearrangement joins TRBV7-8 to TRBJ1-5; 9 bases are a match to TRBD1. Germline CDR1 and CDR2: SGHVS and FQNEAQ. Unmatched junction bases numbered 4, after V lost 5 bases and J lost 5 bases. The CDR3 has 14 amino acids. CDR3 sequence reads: CASSRDRVDQPQHF. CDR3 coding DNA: TGTGCCAGCAGCCGGGACAGGGTGGATCAGCCCCAGCATTTT.

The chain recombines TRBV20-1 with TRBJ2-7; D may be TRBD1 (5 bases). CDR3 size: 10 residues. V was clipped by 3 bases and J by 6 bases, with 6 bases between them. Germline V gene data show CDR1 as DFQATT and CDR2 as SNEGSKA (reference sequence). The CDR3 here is CSARGPEQYF. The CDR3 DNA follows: TGCAGTGCTAGGGGGCCCGAGCAGTACTTC.

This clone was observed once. Written as DNA, the CDR3 is TGCAGTGCGGGGACAGTAAATGGCTACACCTTC. Protein: CSAGTVNGYTF. The V gene is TRBV20-1, the J gene TRBJ1-2; the match to TRBD1 covers 7 bases. Trimming took 6 bases from V and 6 from J; bases not matched to a gene: 4. CDR3 length equals 11 residues. CDR1 is DFQATT, CDR2 SNEGSKA, per germline (reference sequence).

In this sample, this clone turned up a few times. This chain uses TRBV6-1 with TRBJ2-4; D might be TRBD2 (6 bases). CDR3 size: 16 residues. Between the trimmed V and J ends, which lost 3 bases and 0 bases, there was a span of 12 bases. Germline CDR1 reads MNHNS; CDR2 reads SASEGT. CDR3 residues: CASSEGGILAKNIQYF. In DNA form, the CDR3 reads TGTGCCAGCAGTGAGGGGGGAATTTTAGCCAAAAACATTCAGTACTTC.

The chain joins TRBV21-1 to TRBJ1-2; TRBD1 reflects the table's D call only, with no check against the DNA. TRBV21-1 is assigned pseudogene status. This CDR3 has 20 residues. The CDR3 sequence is CASSKGTGVLNDRVYYGYTF. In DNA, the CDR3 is TGTGCCAGCAGCAAAGGGACAGGAGTACTCAACGACCGAGTTTACTATGGCTACACCTTC.

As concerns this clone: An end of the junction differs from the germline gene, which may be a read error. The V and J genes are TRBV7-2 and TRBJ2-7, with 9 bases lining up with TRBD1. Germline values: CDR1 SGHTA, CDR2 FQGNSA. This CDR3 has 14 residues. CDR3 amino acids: CASSSGQGSVIGNF. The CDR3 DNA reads TGTGCCAGCAGCTCAGGACAGGGGAGCGTAATAGGAAACTTC.

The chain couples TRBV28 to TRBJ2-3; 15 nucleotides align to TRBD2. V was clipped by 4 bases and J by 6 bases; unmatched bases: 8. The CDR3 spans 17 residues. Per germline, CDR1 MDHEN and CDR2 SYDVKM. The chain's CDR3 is CASSSGGLAGGGDTQYF. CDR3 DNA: TGTGCCAGCAGTTCTGGGGGACTAGCGGGGGGCGGGGATACGCAGTATTTT.

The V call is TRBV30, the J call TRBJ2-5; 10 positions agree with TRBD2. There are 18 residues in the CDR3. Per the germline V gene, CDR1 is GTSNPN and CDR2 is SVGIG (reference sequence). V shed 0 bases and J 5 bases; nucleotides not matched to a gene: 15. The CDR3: CAWSVRSGRGGAGETQYF. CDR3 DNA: TGTGCCTGGAGTGTCCGAAGCGGGAGGGGAGGCGCCGGGGAGACCCAGTACTTC.

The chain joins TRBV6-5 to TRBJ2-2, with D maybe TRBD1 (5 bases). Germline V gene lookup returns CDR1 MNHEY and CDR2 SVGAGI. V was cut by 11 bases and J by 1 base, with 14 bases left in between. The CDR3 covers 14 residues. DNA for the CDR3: TGTGCCGGCCCGCGAACAGGGAACACCGGGGAGCTGTTTTTT. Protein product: CAGPRTGNTGELFF.

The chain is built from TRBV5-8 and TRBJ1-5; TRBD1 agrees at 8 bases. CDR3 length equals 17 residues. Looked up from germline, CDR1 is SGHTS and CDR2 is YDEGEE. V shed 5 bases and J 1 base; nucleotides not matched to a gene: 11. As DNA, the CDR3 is TGTGCCAGCAGTCATTCTAGGACAGGGAAAAGCAATCAGCCCCAGCATTTT. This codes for CASSHSRTGKSNQPQHF.

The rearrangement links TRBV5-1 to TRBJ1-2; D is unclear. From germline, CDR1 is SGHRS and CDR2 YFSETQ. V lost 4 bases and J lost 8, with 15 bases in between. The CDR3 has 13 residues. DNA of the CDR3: TGCGCCAGCAGCCCGGAGCCCTCGGGGGGCTACACCTTC. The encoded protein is CASSPEPSGGYTF.

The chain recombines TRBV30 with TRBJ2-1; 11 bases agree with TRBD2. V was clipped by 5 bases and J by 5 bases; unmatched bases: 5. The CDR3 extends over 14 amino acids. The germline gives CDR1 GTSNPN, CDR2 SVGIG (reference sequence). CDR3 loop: CAWAPGLADNEQFF. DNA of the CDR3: TGTGCCTGGGCACCGGGACTAGCGGACAATGAGCAGTTCTTC.

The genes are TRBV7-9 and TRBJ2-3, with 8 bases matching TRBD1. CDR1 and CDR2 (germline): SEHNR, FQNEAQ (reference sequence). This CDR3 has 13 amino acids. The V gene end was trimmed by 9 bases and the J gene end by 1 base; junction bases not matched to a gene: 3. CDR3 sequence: CASQGQGTDTQYF. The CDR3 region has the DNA TGTGCCAGTCAGGGACAGGGCACAGATACGCAGTATTTT.

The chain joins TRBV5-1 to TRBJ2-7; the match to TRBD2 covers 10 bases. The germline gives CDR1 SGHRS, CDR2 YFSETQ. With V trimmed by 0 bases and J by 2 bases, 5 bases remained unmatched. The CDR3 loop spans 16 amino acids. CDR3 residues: CASSLAVLAGPYEQYF. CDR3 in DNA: TGCGCCAGCAGCTTGGCCGTACTAGCGGGACCCTACGAGCAGTACTTC.

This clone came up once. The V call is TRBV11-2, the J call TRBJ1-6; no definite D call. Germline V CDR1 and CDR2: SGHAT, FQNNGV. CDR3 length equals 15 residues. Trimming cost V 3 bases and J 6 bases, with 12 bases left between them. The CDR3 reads CASSFQDTTNSPLHF. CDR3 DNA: TGTGCCAGCAGCTTCCAGGATACAACTAATTCACCCCTCCACTTT.

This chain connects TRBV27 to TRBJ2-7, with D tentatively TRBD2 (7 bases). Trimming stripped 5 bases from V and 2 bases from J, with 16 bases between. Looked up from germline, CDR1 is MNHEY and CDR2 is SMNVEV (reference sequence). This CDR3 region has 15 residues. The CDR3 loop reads CASSTAGAGTYEQYF. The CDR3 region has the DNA TGTGCCAGCAGTACCGCGGGGGCCGGTACCTACGAGCAGTACTTC.

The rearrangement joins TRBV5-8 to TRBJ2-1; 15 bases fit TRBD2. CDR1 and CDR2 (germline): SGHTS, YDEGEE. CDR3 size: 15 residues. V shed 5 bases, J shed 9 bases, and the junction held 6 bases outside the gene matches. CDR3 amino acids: CASSFGLAGGIEQFF. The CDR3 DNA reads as TGTGCCAGCAGTTTCGGACTAGCGGGGGGGATTGAGCAGTTCTTC.

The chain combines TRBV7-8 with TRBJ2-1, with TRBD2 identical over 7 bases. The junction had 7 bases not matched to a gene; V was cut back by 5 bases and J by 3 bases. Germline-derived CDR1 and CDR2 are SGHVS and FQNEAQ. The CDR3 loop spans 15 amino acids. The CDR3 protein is CASSQAAGDYNEQFF. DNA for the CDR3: TGTGCCAGCAGCCAAGCGGCGGGGGACTACAATGAGCAGTTCTTC.